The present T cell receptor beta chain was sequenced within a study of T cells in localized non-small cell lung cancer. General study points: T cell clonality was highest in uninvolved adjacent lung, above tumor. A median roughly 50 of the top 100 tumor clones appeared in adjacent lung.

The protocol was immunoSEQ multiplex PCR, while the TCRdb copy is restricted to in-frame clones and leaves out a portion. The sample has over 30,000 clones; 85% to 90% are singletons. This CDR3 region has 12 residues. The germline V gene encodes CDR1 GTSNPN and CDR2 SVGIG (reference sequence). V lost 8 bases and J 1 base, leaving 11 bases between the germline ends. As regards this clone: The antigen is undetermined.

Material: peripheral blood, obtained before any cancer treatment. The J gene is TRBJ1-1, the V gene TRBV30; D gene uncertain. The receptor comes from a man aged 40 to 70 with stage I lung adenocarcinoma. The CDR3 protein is CAQSGPNTEAFF. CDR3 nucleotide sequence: TGTGCCCAGAGCGGACCGAACACTGAAGCTTTCTTT.